Below, one T cell receptor beta chain is given with its context. The antigen remains undetermined. The record originates from a study of identifying expanded T cells in peripheral blood. Unmatched junction bases numbered 4, after V lost 0 bases and J lost 0 bases. The CDR3 has 17 amino acids. Germline lookup yields CDR1 SGHVS and CDR2 FQNEAQ. Study findings and constraints: Variance in clone template counts between roughly two-week samples significantly increased with total template count across all healthy donors. Over around two and four weeks, about 15 and 18 clones changed, versus around 1.2 between replicates.

Collection occurred without any documented infections or immune events in donors. Produced via immunoSEQ multiplex PCR; TCRdb's table is partial and in-frame only. Of 50,000 to 75,000 clones listed, over 75% are singletons. The receptor's source is a person aged 18 to 75 in good health. V usage is TRBV7-8 and J usage is TRBJ2-2, with TRBD1 matching 7 bases. The specimen was blood. The CDR3: CASSLATGDPNTGELFF. The CDR3 DNA follows: TGTGCCAGCAGCTTAGCTACAGGGGACCCGAACACCGGGGAGCTGTTTTTT.